In its sample, the clone carrying this TCR beta chain was seen a few times. Its antigen is currently unknown. Germline-derived CDR1 and CDR2 are DFQATT and SNEGSKA (reference sequence). The CDR3 has 16 residues. With V trimmed by 5 bases and J by 2 bases, 12 bases remained unmatched. A template switching step contributed a universal primer site, while unique molecular identifiers were present in the cDNA. TCRdb processed the 5' RACE reads anew with MiXCR; each CDR3 protein has one entry. The sample has around 1.7 million distinct CDR3 sequences, roughly a third seen once. The data are from a study of identical twins. General study points: Conclusions leaned on cross-sectional statistical analysis and did not track the same donors over time. Out-of-frame beta sequences exhibited a weaker degree of excess twin sharing. In zero-insertion analyses, partial confounding could arise from invariant MAIT and iNKT cells.

This clonotype originated in a newborn girl in good health. The chain employs TRBV20-1 and TRBJ1-2; 9 bases line up with TRBD1. The sample consisted of cord blood. CDR3: CSAYNGTGWGNYGYTF. The CDR3 DNA is TGCAGTGCTTATAACGGGACAGGGTGGGGAAACTATGGCTACACCTTC.